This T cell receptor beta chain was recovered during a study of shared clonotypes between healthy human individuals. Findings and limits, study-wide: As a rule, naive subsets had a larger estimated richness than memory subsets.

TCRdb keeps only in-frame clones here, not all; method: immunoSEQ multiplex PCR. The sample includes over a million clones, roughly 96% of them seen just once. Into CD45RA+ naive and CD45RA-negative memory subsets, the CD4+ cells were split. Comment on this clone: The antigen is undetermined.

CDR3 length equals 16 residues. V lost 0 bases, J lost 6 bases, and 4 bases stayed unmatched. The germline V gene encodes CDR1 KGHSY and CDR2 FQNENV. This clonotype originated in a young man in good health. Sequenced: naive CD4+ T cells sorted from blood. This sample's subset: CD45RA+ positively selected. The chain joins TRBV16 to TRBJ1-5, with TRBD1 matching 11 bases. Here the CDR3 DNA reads TGTGCCAGCAGCCAATCGCGTGGACAGGGGGCTCAGCCCCAGCATTTT. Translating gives CASSQSRGQGAQPQHF.